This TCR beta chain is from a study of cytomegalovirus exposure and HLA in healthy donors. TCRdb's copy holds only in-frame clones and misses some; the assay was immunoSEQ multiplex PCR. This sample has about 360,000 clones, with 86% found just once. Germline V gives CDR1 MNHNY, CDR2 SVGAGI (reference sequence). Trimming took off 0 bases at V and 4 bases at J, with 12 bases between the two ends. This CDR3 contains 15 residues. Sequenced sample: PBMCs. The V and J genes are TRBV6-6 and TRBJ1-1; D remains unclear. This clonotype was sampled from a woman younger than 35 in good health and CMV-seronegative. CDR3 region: CASSYSRERSTEAFF. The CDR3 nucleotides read TGTGCCAGCAGTTACTCGAGGGAGCGGAGCACTGAAGCTTTCTTT.